This T cell receptor (beta chain) was captured by sequencing in a study of cytomegalovirus exposure and HLA in healthy donors. General observations from the study: The listing of 150 or so TCR beta chains classed them as cytomegalovirus-associated.

On this clone itself: Its target is not known.

PCR was performed using 60 Vbeta and 13 Jbeta primers. The method was immunoSEQ multiplex PCR; TCRdb's version includes in-frame clones alone and lacks a portion of them. This sample yields 150,000 to 200,000 clones, of which less than 90% are seen a single time; under 1.5% belongs to the top ten. This sequence originates from a girl between 5 and 17 years old in good health and CMV-seropositive. Sequences were obtained from PBMCs.

This chain's CDR3 is CASSQSMDRDDEQYF. For the CDR3, the DNA is TGTGCCAGCAGCCAGTCAATGGACAGGGACGACGAGCAGTACTTC. The J gene is TRBJ2-7, the V gene TRBV5-4, with 8 bases fitting TRBD1. CDR3 size: 15 residues. J lost 5 bases, V lost 4 bases, and 11 bases had no gene match. Per germline, CDR1 SGHNT and CDR2 YYREEE (reference sequence). The whole variable domain, filled in from reference TRBV5-4 and TRBJ2-7, reads ETGVTQSPTHLIKTRGQQVTLRCSSQSGHNTVSWYQQALGQGPQFIFQYYREEENGRGNFPPRFSGLQFPNYSSELNVNALELDDSALYLCASSQSMDRDDEQYFGPGTRLTVT.